Listed below are T cell receptor beta chains from one sample, sequenced in a study of T cells in Graves' hyperthyroidism and ophthalmopathy. TCRdb re-called the multiplex PCR reads with MiXCR, one entry per CDR3 protein. Here the sample spans 700,000 to 850,000 distinct CDR3 sequences, approximately 40% being singletons. The source material was blood. The receptor set was obtained from a woman aged 40-49 years with Graves' hyperthyroidism. The CDR3 runs from the conserved cysteine through the conserved F or W. The D gene is left open where the match is weak. A row's size may be missing; if present it is once, few, many or a size class.

TGTGTCAGCAGTCCCGACAACACTGAAGCTTTCTTT	CVSSPDNTEAFF	TRBV9	-	TRBJ1-1	12	few
TGTGCCAGCAGTGAGGCAGACAGATCAATCTATGGCTACACCTTC	CASSEADRSIYGYTF	TRBV2	-	TRBJ1-2	15	many
TGTGCCAGCAGCGCTTCCGGGACAGGTCCCCCGGCCCACTACTTC	CASSASGTGPPAHYF	TRBV9	TRBD1	TRBJ2-5	15	once
TGCAGCGTTTCCAAAACGGATGCCTACGGGGATGAGCAGTTCTTC	CSVSKTDAYGDEQFF	TRBV29-1	-	TRBJ2-1	15	once
TGTGCCAGCAGCAACGGGACTCCGCTCGAGCAGTACTTC	CASSNGTPLEQYF	TRBV6-5	-	TRBJ2-7	13	-
TGTGCCAGCAGCAAAGAAGTCCTAAACTATGGCTACACCTTC	CASSKEVLNYGYTF	TRBV5-6	-	TRBJ1-2	14	many
TGTGCCAGCACCACCACAGCTGCAACTAATGAAAAACTGTTTTTT	CASTTTAATNEKLFF	TRBV2	-	TRBJ1-4	15	many
TGCGCCAGCAGCTTGGTGGCGGGGGCGCGCGGCTACACCTTC	CASSLVAGARGYTF	TRBV5-1	-	TRBJ1-2	14	-
TGCAGTGCGGGCGATACAAGAGGGATATCGGATGACAGAGACACTGAAGCTTTCTTT	CSAGDTRGISDDRDTEAFF	TRBV20-1	-	TRBJ1-1	19	-
TGTGCCAGCAGCCTACAAGGTCGGGCAGAGACCCAGTACTTC	CASSLQGRAETQYF	TRBV12-3/TRBV12-4	-	TRBJ2-5	14	-
TGTGCCACCAGTGATCCCGGGGGGGGGAGCGAGAGAGATGAGCAGTTCTTC	CATSDPGGGSERDEQFF	TRBV24-1	TRBD2	TRBJ2-1	17	-
TGTGCCGGGACCTGGGCTAGCGGGGGTACGAACACCGGGGAGCTGTTTTTT	CAGTWASGGTNTGELFF	TRBV2	TRBD2	TRBJ2-2	17	-
TGCAGTGCTTGGGTACAGCAGTACTTC	CSAWVQQYF	TRBV20-1	-	TRBJ2-7	9	-
TGTGCCAGCAGCTTTTTCAGGAGCTCCTATAATTCACCCCTCCACTTT	CASSFFRSSYNSPLHF	TRBV7-2	-	TRBJ1-6	16	few
TGCGCCAGCAGCAAGGGACAGGGGGCGGGTCAGCCCCAGCATTTT	CASSKGQGAGQPQHF	TRBV5-1	TRBD1	TRBJ1-5	15	few
TGTGCCATCAGTGAGTCCATGGACAGGGAGAGTGGCTACACCTTC	CAISESMDRESGYTF	TRBV10-3	TRBD1	TRBJ1-2	15	-
TGTGCCATCAACCAAGGACAGGGCCGGACTGAAGCTTTCTTT	CAINQGQGRTEAFF	TRBV10-3	TRBD1	TRBJ1-1	14	many
TGCAGCGTTGAAGATCTTGCGGCCAGGGGCGAGACCCAGTACTTC	CSVEDLAARGETQYF	TRBV29-1	-	TRBJ2-5	15	many